These T cell receptor beta chains were read from a single sample in a study of blood T cells in healthy people across ages. A single record per CDR3 protein comes from TCRdb applying MiXCR to the 5' RACE reads. The table lists a few hundred thousand distinct CDR3 sequences, roughly a quarter of them singletons. Another study also made use of these data, one on T cells of mothers and their children.

The sequenced material came from blood. The receptor source for this set is a boy between 2 and 10 years old in good health. CDR3s include the opening cysteine and the closing phenylalanine or tryptophan. The size field is filled for only some rows; it gives once, few, many or a size class.

V	size	J	CDR3
TRBV7-9	few	TRBJ1-4	CASSLGGQALFF
TRBV7-9	many	TRBJ2-5	CASSLGAGAKETQYF
TRBV18	few	TRBJ1-2	CASSPQMGSYGYTF
TRBV5-4	NA	TRBJ2-4	CASSLAGDTAKNIQYF
TRBV27	few	TRBJ1-4	CASSPVTGGRNEKLFF
TRBV20-1	NA	TRBJ2-1	CSSRDPSGRNNEQFF
TRBV10-3	NA	NA	CAISESYAGMQETQYF
TRBV15	once	TRBJ2-1	CATSRDRRFEQFF
TRBV7-9	many	TRBJ2-5	CASSLAGSQETQYF
TRBV6-5	NA	TRBJ2-3	CASSYLSGRGGTDTQYF
TRBV12-3/TRBV12-4	NA	NA	CASSRGTAHPYEQYF
TRBV3-1	NA	TRBJ2-1	CASSQDVKGEQFF
TRBV6-5	once	TRBJ2-5	CASSYSSVGETQYF
TRBV6-6	NA	TRBJ1-2	CASRTTGGGYTF
TRBV27	few	NA	CASSSQGLRAYEQYF
TRBV12-3/TRBV12-4	NA	TRBJ2-5	CASTGFRYETQYF
TRBV6-5	NA	TRBJ1-2	CASRQGQGVYGYTF
TRBV11-2	once	TRBJ2-5	CASSLVTGSETQYF
TRBV7-2	many	TRBJ2-2	CASSLEQFANTGELFF
TRBV7-2	few	TRBJ2-5	CASSTRDSGTQYF
TRBV14	few	TRBJ2-1	CASSQGAGKSSYNEQFF
TRBV3-1	NA	TRBJ2-1	CASSLYPSGSSYNEQFF
TRBV18	NA	TRBJ2-5	CASSPVSEPQETQYF
TRBV12-3/TRBV12-4	NA	TRBJ2-5	CASSLYLGAEETQYF
TRBV6-5	NA	TRBJ2-3	CASTSSGDTTDTQYF
TRBV3-1	NA	NA	CASSQDPLAGGRYNEQFF
TRBV7-3	NA	TRBJ2-1	CASSSIGGEQFF
TRBV2	NA	TRBJ1-3	CATYRGAAGNTIYF
TRBV29-1	few	TRBJ1-4	CSVDQTGLNEKLFF
TRBV10-3	NA	TRBJ2-5	CAISEEAVGQETQYF
TRBV29-1	few	TRBJ2-5	CSVRTSGRSGEQYF
TRBV5-1	NA	TRBJ2-5	CASSRLQGQETQYF
TRBV6-5	NA	TRBJ2-5	CASSWGLAGAQETQYF
TRBV10-3	NA	TRBJ2-5	CAIGTAQETQYF
TRBV10-2	few	TRBJ2-1	CASSDYRGSSYNEQFF
TRBV4-1	NA	TRBJ2-1	CASSQSLLSGRTYNEQFF
TRBV4-2	NA	TRBJ1-1	CASSPLGTENTEAFF
TRBV18	NA	TRBJ2-2	CASSTTANTGELFF
TRBV7-9	NA	TRBJ1-5	CASSFGQGASLNQPQHF
TRBV27	few	NA	CASSLSPFYNEQFF
TRBV6-5	few	TRBJ2-7	CASKGAHEQYF
TRBV5-1	NA	TRBJ2-2	CASSLGRTILNTGELFF
TRBV7-2	NA	NA	CASSPGTGTRGDEQFF
TRBV6-6	NA	TRBJ2-7	CASTSTGQYYEQYF
TRBV7-8	NA	TRBJ2-5	CASSLGQVHETQYF
TRBV5-1	NA	TRBJ2-4	CASSAVLAGDIQYF
TRBV6-1	NA	TRBJ2-3	CASSEWSSDTQYF